These 30 T cell receptor beta chains share one sample of origin, sequenced in a study of blood T cell repertoires in COVID-19. TCRdb keeps only in-frame clones here, not all; method: immunoSEQ multiplex PCR. The top ten hold around a quarter of the sample, which has tens of thousands of clones, about 80% seen once. Sequencing used peripheral blood. These receptors were taken from a woman aged 55-70 years with acute or convalescent COVID-19.

The chain couples TRBV7-9 to TRBJ1-1; no clear D gene. CDR3 length: 14 amino acids. Trimming took 3 bases from V and 0 from J, leaving 8 bases between them. CDR1 and CDR2 from the germline V gene are SEHNR and FQNEAQ (reference sequence). CDR3 bases: TGTGCCAGCAGCTTTGAGGGCCTGAACACTGAAGCTTTCTTT. The encoded protein is CASSFEGLNTEAFF.

The gene calls are TRBV7-2 and TRBJ2-3, with a possible D match to TRBD1 (6 bases). V lost 9 bases and J 3 bases, leaving 16 bases between the germline ends. CDR1 is SGHTA and CDR2 is FQGNSA in the germline V gene. The CDR3 spans 14 residues. The CDR3 spells CASDRGRGTDTQYF. The CDR3 DNA reads TGTGCCAGTGACCGGGGAAGGGGGACAGATACGCAGTATTTT.

The chain uses TRBV6-1 and TRBJ2-7; a possible D gene is TRBD1 (5 bases). V gave up 2 bases and J gave up 4 bases, with 6 bases separating them. The CDR3 runs 12 residues. Per the germline V gene, CDR1 is MNHNS and CDR2 is SASEGT. The chain's CDR3 is CASSEQGYEQYF. CDR3 bases: TGTGCCAGCAGTGAACAGGGTTACGAGCAGTACTTC.

This sequence joins TRBV9 and TRBJ2-3; D is uncertain. Germline CDR1 is SGDLS and CDR2 is YYNGEE. The CDR3 is 16 residues long. Deletions cut 1 base from V and 4 bases from J, with 16 bases between. CDR3 nucleotides: TGTGCCAGCAGCGTAACTTACGGTTCGCCTGCAGATACGCAGTATTTT. It yields the protein CASSVTYGSPADTQYF.

As to this clone: One end of the junction does not line up with germline, which may come from a read error. The CDR3 DNA reads as TGTGCTAGCAGCCGTGGGGCAGACTCTGGAAACACCATATATTTT. Its translation is CASSRGADSGNTIYF. The V call is TRBV7-7, the J call TRBJ1-3, with a possible D match to TRBD1 (5 bases). Germline CDR1 is SSHAT and CDR2 is FNYEAQ (reference sequence). The CDR3 loop spans 15 amino acids.

The V gene is TRBV6-7, the J gene TRBJ1-1; D remains ambiguous. TRBV6-7 carries the ORF label, with uncertain function. The CDR3 loop spans 11 amino acids. The V end lost 9 bases, the J end lost 7 bases, and 12 bases lay between the germline ends. CDR3 sequence (DNA): TGTGCCAGAAGGGAGGAGGGTGAAGCTTTCTTT. Protein sequence: CARREEGEAFF.

The rearrangement uses TRBV7-8 and TRBJ2-7, with D maybe TRBD2 (7 bases). This CDR3 contains 14 residues. The V gene lost 1 base and the J gene lost 5 bases, with 12 bases spanning the gap. The V gene's germline CDR1 is SGHVS and CDR2 FQNEAQ. CDR3 region: CASSLDQGRDEQYF. The CDR3 nucleotides read TGTGCCAGCAGCTTAGATCAGGGGAGGGACGAGCAGTACTTC.

CDR3 nucleotides: TGTGCCAGCAGCTTAGGGCCCACCGGGGAGCTGTTTTTT. It yields the protein CASSLGPTGELFF. The genes are TRBV11-3 and TRBJ2-2; D not resolved. V dropped 1 base and J dropped 4 bases, with 4 bases sitting between them. Germline lookup yields CDR1 SGHNT and CDR2 YENEEA. CDR3 length equals 13 residues.

The chain joins TRBV29-1 to TRBJ2-3; 9 positions agree with TRBD2. This CDR3 contains 13 residues. From germline, CDR1 is SQVTM and CDR2 ANQGSEA. Unmatched junction bases numbered 2, after V lost 1 base and J lost 6 bases. CDR3 sequence: CSVEGLAGDTQYF. The CDR3 DNA reads as TGCAGCGTTGAAGGCCTAGCGGGGGATACGCAGTATTTT.

The chain joins TRBV6-4 to TRBJ2-7; D is perhaps TRBD1 (6 bases). This CDR3 is built from 15 residues. V dropped 2 bases and J dropped 3 bases, with 14 bases sitting between them. From germline, CDR1 is MRHNA and CDR2 SNTAGT. In DNA, the CDR3 is TGTGCCAGCAGTGACCGAACAGGGATCGGCTACGAGCAGTACTTC. This codes for CASSDRTGIGYEQYF.

This clone was seen ten or more times. J is TRBJ1-1 and V is TRBV14; D ambiguous. Trimming took 7 bases from V and 3 from J, leaving 12 bases between them. The CDR3 totals 13 residues. Germline V gene sequence: CDR1 SGHDN, CDR2 FVKESK. CDR3: CASNEEGDTEAFF. CDR3 nucleotides: TGTGCCAGCAACGAGGAGGGTGACACTGAAGCTTTCTTT.

About this clone: Other DNA sequences within the sample encode an identical CDR3. The gene calls are TRBV7-2 and TRBJ1-6, with 7 bases that match TRBD1. Per the germline V gene, CDR1 is SGHTA and CDR2 is FQGNSA. V gave up 5 bases and J gave up 7 bases; unmatched junction bases: 8. The CDR3 covers 15 residues. CDR3 DNA: TGTGCCAGCAGCCAAGGGGGCGCGGGAAATTCACCCCTCCACTTT. Translated, it gives CASSQGGAGNSPLHF.

The chain carries TRBV11-2 and TRBJ2-1; no clear D gene. The V end was cut by 0 bases, the J end by 9 bases, with 9 bases between. Germline V gene sequence: CDR1 SGHAT, CDR2 FQNNGV. This CDR3 has 13 amino acids. In nucleotides, the CDR3 is TGTGCCAGCAGCTTAGATCTAGGCAGTGAGCAGTTCTTC. Translating gives CASSLDLGSEQFF.

The gene calls are TRBV6-5 and TRBJ1-2; no clear D gene. The CDR3 contains 13 residues. In germline, CDR1 is MNHEY, CDR2 SVGAGI. The germline V and J ends were trimmed by 1 base and 6 bases, with 9 bases remaining between them. The CDR3 DNA is TGTGCCAGCAGTTACTTGCAGGCAGATGGCTACACCTTC. It translates to CASSYLQADGYTF.

The J gene is TRBJ1-2, the V gene TRBV5-6; 7 bases fit TRBD1. Germline lookup yields CDR1 SGHDT and CDR2 YYEEEE. The V segment lost 7 bases and the J segment 7 bases; nucleotides outside the gene matches: 13. The CDR3 sequence is 14 residues long. CDR3 in amino acids: CASHPRRGQRGYTF. The CDR3 nucleotides are TGTGCCAGCCATCCGAGGAGGGGGCAACGTGGCTACACCTTC.

This chain joins TRBV6-4 and TRBJ1-1; weak D call: TRBD1 (5 bases). Germline values: CDR1 MRHNA, CDR2 SNTAGT. This CDR3 comprises 13 residues. Trimming removed 3 bases at V and 4 bases at J, with 9 bases between. The CDR3 coding sequence is TGTGCCAGCAGTGAGCAGGGAGGCACTGAAGCTTTCTTT. It translates to CASSEQGGTEAFF.

The chain couples TRBV7-2 to TRBJ2-5; 7 bases line up with TRBD2. The CDR3 consists of 14 residues. CDR1 SGHTA and CDR2 FQGNSA come from the germline V gene. The trim removed 5 bases at V and 1 base at J, leaving 4 bases unmatched. The DNA for the CDR3 is TGTGCCAGCAGCCGGTTAGCGGGCCAAGAGACCCAGTACTTC. It codes for CASSRLAGQETQYF.

The V call is TRBV10-3, the J call TRBJ2-3; 13 bases fit TRBD2. Per the germline V gene, CDR1 is ENHRY and CDR2 is SYGVKD. The CDR3 is 17 amino acids. The trim removed 7 bases at V and 0 bases at J, leaving 7 bases unmatched. Here the CDR3 reads CAIKEGLAGASTDTQYF. The CDR3 DNA reads TGTGCCATCAAAGAAGGACTAGCGGGGGCCAGCACAGATACGCAGTATTTT.

This clone was observed once. This chain connects TRBV5-1 to TRBJ1-2; the D gene is possibly TRBD1 (5 bases). The V end lost 3 bases, the J end lost 4 bases, and 13 bases lay between the germline ends. Germline CDR1 is SGHRS and CDR2 is YFSETQ. The CDR3 extends over 14 amino acids. The CDR3 loop reads CASSSSQGGYGYTF. CDR3 coding DNA: TGCGCCAGCAGCTCCAGTCAGGGTGGCTATGGCTACACCTTC. The whole variable domain, filled in from reference TRBV5-1 and TRBJ1-2, reads KAGVTQTPRYLIKTRGQQVTLSCSPISGHRSVSWYQQTPGQGLQFLFEYFSETQRNKGNFPGRFSGRQFSNSRSEMNVSTLELGDSALYLCASSSSQGGYGYTFGSGTRLTVV.

This clone was recorded only once. The chain has TRBV7-9 and TRBJ1-1, with D unresolved. The germline gives CDR1 SEHNR, CDR2 FQNEAQ (reference sequence). This CDR3 spans 14 amino acids. V was cut by 3 bases and J by 3 bases, with 11 bases left in between. CDR3 residues: CASSFQEGYTEAFF. CDR3 DNA: TGTGCCAGCAGCTTTCAGGAGGGCTACACTGAAGCTTTCTTT.

This sequence joins TRBV6-6 and TRBJ1-4, with unresolved D. The tail of the sequence fits TRBJ2-2 better, so the J call may be wrong. The CDR3 totals 10 residues. Germline V gives CDR1 MNHNY, CDR2 SVGAGI (reference sequence). CDR3 sequence (DNA): TGTGCCAGCAGCCAGGGGGAGCTGTTTTTT. Its translation is CASSQGELFF.

This chain links TRBV27 with TRBJ2-7; 9 bases are shared with TRBD1. The length of the CDR3 is 15 residues. V trimming: 0 bases; J trimming: 3 bases; junction bases outside the gene matches: 3. Germline V gives CDR1 MNHEY, CDR2 SMNVEV (reference sequence). The CDR3 sequence is CASSLSPTGGYEQYF. CDR3 sequence (DNA): TGTGCCAGCAGTTTATCCCCGACAGGGGGCTACGAGCAGTACTTC.

The chain combines TRBV3-1 (or the pseudogene TRBV3-2) with TRBJ1-4; D is ambiguous. CDR1 is LGHDT and CDR2 is YNNKEL in the germline V gene (reference sequence). V lost 0 bases and J lost 7, with 15 bases in between. This CDR3 region has 16 residues. CDR3 in amino acids: CASSQDPGELGEKLFF. The CDR3 region has the DNA TGTGCCAGCAGCCAAGATCCCGGGGAATTGGGTGAAAAACTGTTTTTT.

The chain is built from TRBV2 and TRBJ1-2, with D perhaps matching TRBD1 (6 bases). The CDR3 is 13 residues long. Per the germline V gene, CDR1 is SNHLY and CDR2 is FYNNEI. Trimming took 5 bases from V and 0 from J, leaving 7 bases between them. DNA for the CDR3: TGTGCCAGCAGTCGACAGGCTAACTATGGCTACACCTTC. Its translation: CASSRQANYGYTF.

The rearrangement joins TRBV3-1 (or the pseudogene TRBV3-2) to TRBJ2-7; D is undetermined. CDR1 is LGHDT, CDR2 YNNKEL, per germline (reference sequence). There are 15 residues in the CDR3. Trimming took 0 bases from V and 6 from J, leaving 15 bases between them. This CDR3 is CASSQDPGAGREQYF. CDR3 nucleotide sequence: TGTGCCAGCAGCCAAGATCCAGGTGCAGGCCGCGAGCAGTACTTC.

The rearrangement joins TRBV6-1 to TRBJ2-4; 7 bases fit TRBD1. The CDR3 consists of 13 residues. V trimming: 2 bases; J trimming: 14 bases; junction bases outside the gene matches: 9. CDR1 is MNHNS, CDR2 SASEGT, per germline. The CDR3 DNA reads TGTGCCAGCAGTGAACTTCCCCCGGGGACAGAGTACTTC. Its protein product is CASSELPPGTEYF.

V is TRBV11-3 and J is TRBJ1-3; tentative D call: TRBD1 (5 bases). With 6 bases removed from V and 6 bases from J, the gap between germline ends came to 24 bases. Germline CDR1 is SGHNT and CDR2 is YENEEA. The CDR3 sequence is 17 residues long. CDR3 sequence reads: CASRAFPFTGTENTIYF. In nucleotides, the CDR3 is TGTGCCAGCAGAGCATTTCCCTTTACAGGAACAGAAAACACCATATATTTT. Full variable domain (rest looked up from reference TRBV11-3 and TRBJ1-3): EAGVVQSPRYKIIEKKQPVAFWCNPISGHNTLYWYLQNLGQGPELLIRYENEEAVDDSQLPKDRFSAERLKGVDSTLKIQPAELGDSAVYLCASRAFPFTGTENTIYFGEGSWLTVV.

This clone showed up just once. This chain uses TRBV12-3 or TRBV12-4 with TRBJ1-6; D remains ambiguous. The CDR3 spans 13 residues. V shed 8 bases and J shed 10 bases, with 15 bases lying between them. The CDR3: CASGWERGSPLHF. The DNA of the CDR3 is TGTGCCAGCGGCTGGGAACGAGGGTCACCCCTCCACTTT.

This chain connects TRBV14 to TRBJ1-2; 10 positions match TRBD1. CDR3 size: 15 residues. The V segment lost 5 bases and the J segment 3 bases; nucleotides outside the gene matches: 6. Germline values: CDR1 SGHDN, CDR2 FVKESK. This CDR3 is CASSAGQGFHYGYTF. CDR3 coding DNA: TGTGCCAGCAGCGCGGGACAGGGGTTTCACTATGGCTACACCTTC.

The chain links TRBV6-2 or TRBV6-3 to TRBJ2-5, with 8 bases lining up with TRBD2. This CDR3 has 15 amino acids. V lost 2 bases and J lost 2; bases outside the gene matches: 4. Germline V gene data show CDR1 as MNHEY and CDR2 as SVGEGT. The CDR3 DNA is TGTGCCAGCAGTTACGATAAGCGGGGGCAAGAGACCCAGTACTTC. Its protein product is CASSYDKRGQETQYF.